The subject of this entry is one TCR beta chain. Those who participated ranged in age from roughly 18 to 89 years and resided in roughly 26 US areas. Categorization into cohorts depended on clinical history that participants reported. Two negative PCRs, clearance, or symptom resolution were required of recovered Cohort 3 donors. This record belongs to a study of blood T cell repertoires in COVID-19. Looking at the study overall: The samples span acute and convalescent COVID-19 from the United States, Italy and Spain.

After removal of 7 bases from V and 2 bases from J, the junction contained 8 bases not matched to a gene. The CDR3 spans 16 residues. Germline V lookup: CDR1 LNHDA, CDR2 SQIVND (reference sequence). TCRdb keeps only in-frame clones here, not all; method: immunoSEQ multiplex PCR. The sample shows about 380,000 clones, more than 75% of them seen only once. The chain couples TRBV19 to TRBJ1-4; 9 nucleotides align to TRBD1. The sample comprised PBMCs or T cells enriched from blood (not recorded which). This sequence originates from a woman aged 18-29 years who had recovered from COVID-19. The CDR3 loop is CASTGEQGATNEKLFF. DNA for the CDR3: TGTGCCAGTACAGGTGAACAGGGGGCGACTAATGAAAAACTGTTTTTT.